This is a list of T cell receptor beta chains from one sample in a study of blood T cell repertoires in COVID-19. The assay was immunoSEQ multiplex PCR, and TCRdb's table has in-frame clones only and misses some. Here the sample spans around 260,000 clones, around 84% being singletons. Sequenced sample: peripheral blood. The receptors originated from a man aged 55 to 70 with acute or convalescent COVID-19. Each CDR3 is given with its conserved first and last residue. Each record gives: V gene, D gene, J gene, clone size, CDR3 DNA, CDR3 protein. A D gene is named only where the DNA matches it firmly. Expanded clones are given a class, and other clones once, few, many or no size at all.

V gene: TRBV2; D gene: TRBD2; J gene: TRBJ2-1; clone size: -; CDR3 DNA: TGTGCCAGCAGACCTTTGACTAGCGGGAGGGCCATTGAGCAGTTCTTC; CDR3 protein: CASRPLTSGRAIEQFF
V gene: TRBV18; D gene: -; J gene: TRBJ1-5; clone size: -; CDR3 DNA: TGTGCCAGCTCACCCCGACAGACCGATCAGCCCCAGCATTTT; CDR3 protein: CASSPRQTDQPQHF
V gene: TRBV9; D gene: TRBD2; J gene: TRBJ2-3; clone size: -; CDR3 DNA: TGTGCCAGCAGGGCCCTAGCGGGAGGGACAGATACGCAGTATTTT; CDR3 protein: CASRALAGGTDTQYF
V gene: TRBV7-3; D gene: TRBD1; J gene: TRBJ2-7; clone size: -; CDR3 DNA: TGTGCCAGCAGCCACCGGGACAGGCGGACCTACGAGCAGTACTTC; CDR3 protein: CASSHRDRRTYEQYF
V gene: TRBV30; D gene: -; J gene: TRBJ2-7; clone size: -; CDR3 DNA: TGTGCCTGGACCAAGGGGGGGCTTTATGGAGGCGAGCAGTACTTC; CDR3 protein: CAWTKGGLYGGEQYF
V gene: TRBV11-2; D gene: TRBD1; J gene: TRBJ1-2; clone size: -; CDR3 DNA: TGTGCCAGCAGCTTCCTACAGGGGGACTATGGCTACACCTTC; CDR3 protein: CASSFLQGDYGYTF
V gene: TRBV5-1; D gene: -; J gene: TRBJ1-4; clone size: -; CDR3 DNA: TGCGCCAGCAGCTTGGGGACAAATAATGAAAAACTGTTTTTT; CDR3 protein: CASSLGTNNEKLFF
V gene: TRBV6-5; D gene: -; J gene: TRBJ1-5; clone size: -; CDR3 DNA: TGTGCCAGCAGTTATTCGCAGGCCCAGCCCCAGCATTTT; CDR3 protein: CASSYSQAQPQHF
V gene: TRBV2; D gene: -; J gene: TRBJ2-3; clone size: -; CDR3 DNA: TGTGCCAGCAGTATATTAGCGGATACGCAGTATTTT; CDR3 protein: CASSILADTQYF
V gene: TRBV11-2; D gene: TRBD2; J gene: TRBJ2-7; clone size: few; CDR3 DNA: TGTGCCAGCAGCTTAGGTCCCACTAGCGGCCTCTCCTACGAGCAGTACTTC; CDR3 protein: CASSLGPTSGLSYEQYF
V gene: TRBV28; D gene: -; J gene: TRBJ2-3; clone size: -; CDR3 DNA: TGTGCCAGCAGTGGGGCGGACACAGATACGCAGTATTTT; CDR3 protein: CASSGADTDTQYF
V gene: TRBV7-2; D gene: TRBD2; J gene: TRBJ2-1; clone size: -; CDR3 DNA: TGTGCCAGCAGCTCTCCTGACGGGACTAGCGGGGGCAATGAGCAGTTCTTC; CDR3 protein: CASSSPDGTSGGNEQFF
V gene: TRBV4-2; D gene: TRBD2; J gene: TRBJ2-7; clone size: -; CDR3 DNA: TGTGCCAGCAGCCAACTCAGAGCGGGATCTTACGAGCAGTACTTC; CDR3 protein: CASSQLRAGSYEQYF
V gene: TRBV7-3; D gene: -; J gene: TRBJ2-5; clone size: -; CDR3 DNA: TGTGCCAGCAGCTTAAGCCAACAACAGACCCAGTACTTC; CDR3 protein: CASSLSQQQTQYF
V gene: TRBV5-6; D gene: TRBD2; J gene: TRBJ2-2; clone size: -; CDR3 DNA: TGTGCCAGCAGCCGCGGACTAGCGGGGGCCCTCGGGGAGCTGTTTTTT; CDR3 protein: CASSRGLAGALGELFF
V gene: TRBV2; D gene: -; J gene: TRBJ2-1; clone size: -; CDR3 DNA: TGTGCCAGCAGTGGGGTCGGGGAAATTGAGCAGTTCTTC; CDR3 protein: CASSGVGEIEQFF
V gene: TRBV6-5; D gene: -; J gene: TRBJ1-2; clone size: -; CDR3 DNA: TGTGCCAGCTCCCCGGGTGGAGGATATGGCTACACCTTC; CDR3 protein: CASSPGGGYGYTF
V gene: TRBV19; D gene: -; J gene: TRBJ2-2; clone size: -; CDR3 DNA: TGTGCCAGTAGTACTCGACAGCTGAACACCGGGGAGCTGTTTTTT; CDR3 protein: CASSTRQLNTGELFF
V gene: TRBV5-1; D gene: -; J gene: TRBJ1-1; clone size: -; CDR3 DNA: TGCGCCAGCAGCTCGACAGTTAACACTGAAGCTTTCTTT; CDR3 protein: CASSSTVNTEAFF
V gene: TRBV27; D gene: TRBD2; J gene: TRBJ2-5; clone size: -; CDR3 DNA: TGTGCCAGCAGTACCCTTAGCGGGGGGCAAGAGACCCAGTACTTC; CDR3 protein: CASSTLSGGQETQYF
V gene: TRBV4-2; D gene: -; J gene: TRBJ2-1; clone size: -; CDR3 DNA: TGTGCCAGCAGCCAAGTTTTGGGCAGTAGCTCCTACAATGAGCAGTTCTTC; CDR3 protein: CASSQVLGSSSYNEQFF
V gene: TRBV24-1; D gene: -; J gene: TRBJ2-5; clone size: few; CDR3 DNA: TGTGCCACCAGTGATGGGGGACACTTACAAGAGACCCAGTACTTC; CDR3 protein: CATSDGGHLQETQYF
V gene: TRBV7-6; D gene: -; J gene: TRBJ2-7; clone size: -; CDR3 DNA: TGTGCCAGCAGCCCCGGAGGGACCTTTATAGAGCAGTACTTC; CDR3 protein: CASSPGGTFIEQYF
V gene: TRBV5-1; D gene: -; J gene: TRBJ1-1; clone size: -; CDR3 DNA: TGCGCCAGCAGCTCCCTGACAGAGAACACTGAAGCTTTCTTT; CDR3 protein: CASSSLTENTEAFF
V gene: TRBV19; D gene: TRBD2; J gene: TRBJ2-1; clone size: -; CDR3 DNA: TGTGCCAGTAGTATAAGCGGGAGCCCGTCCAATGAGCAGTTCTTC; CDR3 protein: CASSISGSPSNEQFF